The following is a T cell receptor beta chain sequence with its context. No antigen is known for it. One base away there is no much larger clone; base qualities are not given. This sample also contains other DNA sequences that code for the same CDR3. The method behind the library was the immunoSEQ multiplex PCR assay. For the multiplex PCR, a mixture combining 60 forward primers for TCR Vbeta segments and 13 reverse primers for TCR Jbeta segments was used. The CDR3 region of rearranged TCR beta genes was amplified from genomic DNA with a multiplex PCR assay. The Illumina HiSeq System was used to sequence the amplified TCR beta libraries as 87-base-pair reads. The paper's data handling went like this. A later analysis counted some 80 million unique TCR beta chains across the roughly 700 repertoires, and around 12 million of these chains were shared by at least two donors. Raw reads were error-corrected and collapsed into unique sequences with a nearest-neighbor algorithm that merged closely related sequences to remove PCR and sequencing errors. Alignment of CDR3 sequences to IMGT reference sequences was used to assign V, D and J gene segments. Each retained sequence needed at least a six-nucleotide match to both a V gene segment and a J gene segment. A rearrangement was called productive if the CDR3 had no stop codons and remained in frame with V and J, and every other rearrangement was called non-productive. CDR3 was defined according to IMGT convention as the region running from the second conserved V-encoded cysteine to the conserved J-encoded phenylalanine. The earlier analysis of about 530 of the donors excluded any sequence lacking an unambiguous match to a single V gene segment. In an earlier analysis of around 590 of the donors, a V segment was called functional when productive rearrangements were above 56.7%, and segregating when the standard deviation between donors exceeded 5%. A statistical classification framework was built for diagnosing cytomegalovirus status from the catalog of TCR beta chain sequences. In a later analysis, TCR nucleotide sequences were compared against IMGT/GENE-DB human TR gene sequences so that V and J genes could be assigned. Using the TCRdist pipeline, a later analysis assigned CDR3 sequences along with most-parsimonious VDJ recombination scenarios. In a later analysis, every TCR beta chain was defined by the combination of its CDR3 amino acid sequence and its V-gene family, and reads without a unique V-gene family were dropped. A later analysis removed roughly 590 highly shared, low-generation-probability nucleotide sequences to deal with suspected cross-contamination and a sequencing artifact. In a later analysis, a clonal expansion index was calculated for each public chain from normalized within-repertoire ranks of inferred template counts. In a later analysis, generation probabilities were computed using a VDJ recombination model fitted to out-of-frame rearrangements, and the results were checked against IGoR. In a later analysis, TCR-TCR, TCR-HLA and TCR-CMV co-occurrence was scored with hypergeometric tests, and a repertoire-size bias correction was applied to TCR pairs. False discovery rates were estimated in a later analysis by permuting HLA or CMV assignments 20 times. In a later analysis, co-occurring TCRs were grouped using DBSCAN, and TCRdist sequence similarity was added for clustering within HLA-allele-positive subsets. Repertoires with fewer than 30,000 or more than 120,000 public chains were left out of co-occurrence clustering, as were several repertoires with anomalous nucleotide sharing. TCRdb re-hosts the immuneACCESS table, in-frame sequences only. Its copies lack some clones; in the studies checked, an unresolved V gene accounts for under half of them, and the cause for the rest is not known. V and J calls and clone size are as listed in that table; D and trimming were resolved from the DNA. The table for this sample lists 95,000 to 150,000 clones; roughly 15% of them were counted only once. The top ten clones comprise roughly 2% of the sample.

The germline V gene provides CDR1 SGHVS and CDR2 FNYEAQ. Germline trimming amounts to 1 base on V and 0 bases on J, with 4 as the count of junction bases outside the gene matches. The CDR3 runs 17 residues from the cysteine to the phenylalanine. Only CDR3 DNA is held: 51 bases, read in frame from base 1. The sample originates from a study of cytomegalovirus exposure and HLA in healthy donors (dated by TCRdb to the late 2010s). Background on the whole study: In an earlier analysis of under 750 of the donors, around 290 Gb of sequence data and 120 million or so unique TCR beta sequences from about 190 million T cells were reported. Both class I and class II loci were covered by HLA typing, at four-digit resolution. A later genetic analysis took genome-wide SNP genotypes for about three fifths of the 666 donors and used that subset as a discovery cohort. Donor age, sex, ethnicity and CMV serostatus were compiled alongside the repertoire data. A later analysis re-analyzed previously published TCR beta repertoires from 650 to 800 donors and added high-resolution HLA genotyping to study TCR occurrence patterns. The study aimed to test whether cataloging public T cell receptors could reveal signatures of past pathogen exposure. Every repertoire in the discovery cohort had been generated on one and the same sequencing platform. Among the roughly 400 genotyped donors, around 81% belonged to the genetic ancestry cluster associated with self-reported Caucasian donors. On average, 235,054 unique TCR beta nucleotide sequences were sequenced per donor among about 400 genotyped donors of the cohort, with 15% to 20% of those sequences being non-productive. In the later analysis, no new phenotypic data were used to find candidate immune exposures; instead, reliance was placed on TCR beta sequences and their occurrence across donors. The T cell repertoires of under 700 subjects were profiled by immunosequencing and related to cytomegalovirus serostatus. Along with the roughly 710-subject first cohort, a separate validation cohort of roughly 110 different subjects was used. The number of donors typed differed by locus, with roughly 629-640 for A, B, C, DRB1 and DQB1, more than 500 for DQA1, over 600 for DPA1, and 472 for DPB1. High-throughput TCR immunosequencing, statistical association of individual TCRs with disease status, and machine learning were combined to predict cytomegalovirus infection status. A handful of DR-DQ haplotypes were handled as single units for association and clustering because linkage in the cohort was strong. An early release that covered some 630 HLA-typed donors contained approximately 320 gigabases of sequencing data and tens of millions of unique TCR sequences. To decide whether each TCR beta V gene segment behaved as functional or pseudogenic, an earlier analysis of some 580 of the donors relied on high-throughput TCR beta sequencing. Overall study outcomes, separate from this receptor: A further reported finding was that TCR beta sequences accurately predicted the HLA-A and HLA-B alleles for most subjects in the first cohort. While some public TCRs were present in many individuals, most TCR sequences turned up only very rarely across donors. Compared with equally common non-associated chains, HLA-associated TCR beta chains in a later analysis were more clonally expanded and had lower generation probabilities. This cohort had only TCR beta chains sequenced, and the lack of alpha or paired-chain data limited which features could be detected. Linkage disequilibrium might explain the correlated functional status among segregating V segments, but an unknown experimental factor could not be ruled out. Some IMGT-functional V segments, including TRBV6-2 and TRBV6-3, could not be told apart with the 87-base-pair reads, so those segments were excluded. Because counts were too low, roughly 16 rarely observed V segments, including chromosome 9 orphons, were left out of the earlier analysis of roughly 600 of the donors. In a later analysis, TCR association rates were found to vary across HLA loci, with the most associated TCRs seen for DRB1 alleles and the fewest for HLA-C alleles. A few of the identified cytomegalovirus-associated TCR beta chains were confirmed in vitro to be specific for cytomegalovirus antigens. The sequencing pipeline was judged likely to have produced a cluster of highly shared sequence variants as a technical artifact. Sequencing depth was assumed to be roughly uniform across donors in the presence/absence analyses, though that assumption may not hold. Broadly in line with IMGT annotations, most TCR beta V segments showed up in productive rearrangements about 87% or about 30% of the time in an earlier analysis of roughly 590 of the donors. In a later analysis, more than 15,000 TCR beta sequences were associated with specific HLA alleles at a false discovery rate of 0.05. In the study, roughly 160 TCR beta chains were listed as associated with cytomegalovirus. CMV serostatus was the only immune exposure information available for the cohort. The classifier was reported to diagnose cytomegalovirus status with high specificity and sensitivity in both the original cohort and the validation cohort. Because HLA typing was missing for some donors at each locus, association tests included only the typed subset. A later genetic analysis reported fewer N-insertions in productive TCRs among donors in an Asian-associated ancestry cluster than the roughly 670-donor mean. Most CMV-associated TCR beta chains appeared to be HLA-restricted in a later analysis, and the HLA associations seemed to be driven largely by CMV exposure. It was suggested by the authors that the approach could potentially be generalized to other disease states and immunological phenotypes. V-gene and J-gene trimming of TCR beta chains was associated with a missense DCLRE1C variant in a later genetic analysis, and the association was replicated in an independent cohort. Strong co-occurrence of HLA alleles, especially DR and DQ, made assigning TCR associations to individual alleles difficult. According to a later analysis, parvovirus B19, influenza, CMV and Epstein-Barr virus appeared linked to several top co-occurrence clusters.

The cohort was made up of approximately 670 healthy bone marrow donors. All cohort members were sampled while nominally healthy, although unrecorded immune exposures were likely present. The donor was CMV seronegative and was included in the group of under 450 seronegative cohort members. Every donor gave a peripheral blood sample, and the peripheral blood mononuclear cells from that sample were used for TCR beta sequencing. Genomic DNA was extracted from the blood cell samples with the Qiagen DNeasy Blood Extraction Kit. Sequenced: PBMCs. The chain is assembled from TRBV7-6 and TRBJ2-5, and 11 junction bases match TRBD2. This TCR was recovered from a woman younger than 35 in good health and CMV-seronegative. CDR3 protein: CASSLGASGGYQETQYF. The sequenced DNA: TGTGCCAGCAGCTTAGGCGCTAGCGGGGGGTACCAAGAGACCCAGTACTTC.